The rows below give T cell receptor beta chains drawn from one sample of a study of CD8 T cells in Susac syndrome. TCRdb called the immunoSEQ multiplex PCR reads again in MiXCR, with one record for every CDR3 protein. The table includes roughly 130,000 distinct CDR3 sequences, 90% to 95% detected once. Sequenced input: CD4+ T cells from PBMCs. These receptors came from a human donor in good health. The CDR3 runs from the conserved cysteine through the conserved F or W. A D gene is named only where the DNA matches it firmly. Part of the rows lack a size; the others show once, few, many or a class for expanded clones.

J,D,V,size,CDR3,DNA
TRBJ1-1,TRBD1,TRBV5-1,.,CASSGDSGTEAFF,TGCGCCAGCAGCGGGGACAGTGGCACTGAAGCTTTCTTT
TRBJ2-5,.,TRBV12-3/TRBV12-4,.,CASSQTPGSRYF,TGTGCCAGCAGTCAAACCCCCGGGAGTCGGTACTTC
TRBJ2-5,.,TRBV12-3/TRBV12-4,.,CASSPNRGGGETQYF,TGTGCCAGCAGTCCTAACAGGGGGGGAGGAGAGACCCAGTACTTC
TRBJ2-5,.,TRBV7-2,.,CASSPPPGLETQYF,TGTGCCAGCAGCCCCCCCCCGGGATTGGAGACCCAGTACTTC
TRBJ2-1,TRBD2,TRBV30,.,CAWTSGRVNEQFF,TGTGCCTGGACTAGCGGGAGGGTCAATGAGCAGTTCTTC
TRBJ2-1,.,TRBV29-1,.,CSGAVLNGHEQFF,TGCAGCGGAGCGGTCCTCAACGGCCATGAGCAGTTCTTC
TRBJ2-3,.,TRBV19,.,CASSVGQIDTQYF,TGTGCCAGTAGCGTTGGACAGATAGATACGCAGTATTTT
TRBJ2-5,TRBD1,TRBV18,.,CASSPPSPRTGKETQYF,TGTGCCAGCTCACCACCAAGTCCCAGGACAGGGAAAGAGACCCAGTACTTC
TRBJ2-3,.,TRBV28,once,CASSLGGLVSTDTQYF,TGTGCCAGCAGTTTAGGAGGCCTCGTTAGCACAGATACGCAGTATTTT
TRBJ2-1,.,TRBV5-1,.,CASSFALDEQFF,TGCGCCAGCAGCTTTGCCCTGGACGAGCAGTTCTTC
TRBJ2-5,.,TRBV7-2,.,CASGPWGWETQYF,TGTGCCAGCGGGCCGTGGGGGTGGGAGACCCAGTACTTC
TRBJ1-4,.,TRBV27,.,CASTHGWGGKLFF,TGTGCCAGCACCCATGGCTGGGGAGGAAAACTGTTTTTT
TRBJ2-7,TRBD2,TRBV29-1,.,CSARLAGGHTF,TGCAGCGCAAGACTAGCGGGAGGACACACGTTC
TRBJ2-1,.,TRBV7-9,.,CASSLVGSSVKNEQFF,TGTGCCAGCAGCTTAGTGGGGTCTAGCGTAAAGAATGAGCAGTTCTTC
TRBJ2-2,.,TRBV4-2,.,CASSQAGYTGELFF,TGTGCCAGCAGCCAAGCAGGTTACACCGGGGAGCTGTTTTTT
TRBJ2-4,.,TRBV19,.,CASSNLPAVQHF,TGTGCCAGTAGTAATCTACCAGCAGTCCAGCACTTC
TRBJ1-5,TRBD1,TRBV20-1,.,CSALRGNSNQPQHF,TGCAGTGCTCTCAGGGGGAATAGCAATCAGCCCCAGCATTTT
TRBJ1-5,.,TRBV5-1,.,CASSLGASDSNQPQHF,TGCGCCAGCAGCTTGGGGGCGTCGGATAGCAATCAGCCCCAGCATTTT
TRBJ2-1,.,TRBV7-2,.,CASSRDSSRYNEQFF,TGTGCCAGCAGCCGGGACTCCTCCCGTTACAATGAGCAGTTCTTC
TRBJ1-2,.,TRBV29-1,.,CSVLDGDGYTF,TGCAGCGTTTTGGACGGAGATGGCTACACCTTC
TRBJ2-4,.,TRBV2,.,CASSEGNRVIHIQYF,TGTGCCAGCAGTGAAGGCAACAGGGTTATACACATTCAGTACTTC
TRBJ1-1,.,TRBV29-1,.,CSVEEVVTEAFF,TGCAGCGTTGAGGAGGTCGTCACTGAAGCTTTCTTT
TRBJ2-7,.,TRBV27,few,CASSQTPYEQYF,TGTGCCAGCAGTCAGACACCCTACGAGCAGTACTTC
TRBJ2-7,TRBD2,TRBV28,.,CASSHGTSWSYEQYF,TGTGCCAGCAGTCACGGGACTAGCTGGTCCTACGAGCAGTACTTC
TRBJ2-5,TRBD2,TRBV3-1,.,CASSRSSTSGRRETQYF,TGTGCCAGCAGCCGGTCGTCGACTAGCGGGAGACGGGAGACCCAGTACTTC
TRBJ2-1,TRBD2,TRBV7-2,.,CASSPGLAFGEQFF,TGTGCCAGCAGCCCGGGACTAGCGTTCGGGGAGCAGTTCTTC
TRBJ1-2,.,TRBV23-1,.,CASSRNGGSGYGYTF,TGCGCCAGCAGTCGGAACGGGGGCTCTGGCTATGGCTACACCTTC
TRBJ2-7,TRBD2,TRBV19,.,CASSIGLAGDIYEQYF,TGTGCCAGTAGTATCGGCCTAGCGGGAGATATCTACGAGCAGTACTTC
TRBJ2-3,.,TRBV15,.,CATSRAGGWYTQYF,TGTGCCACCAGCAGAGCCGGGGGCTGGTATACGCAGTATTTT
TRBJ2-1,TRBD2,TRBV20-1,.,CSADVRREDSYNEQFF,TGCAGTGCTGACGTACGGCGGGAGGACTCCTACAATGAGCAGTTCTTC
TRBJ1-1,TRBD1,TRBV4-1,.,CASSSQGGVTEAFF,TGCGCCAGCAGCTCACAGGGGGGGGTCACTGAAGCTTTCTTT
TRBJ2-3,.,TRBV25-1,.,CASSASPPLSTDTQYF,TGTGCCAGCAGTGCGTCCCCCCCGCTAAGCACAGATACGCAGTATTTT
TRBJ2-7,TRBD2,TRBV11-1,.,CASSQGTSRYEQYF,TGTGCCAGCAGCCAGGGGACTAGCAGGTACGAGCAGTACTTC
TRBJ1-2,TRBD1,TRBV5-6,.,CASSFPGTGVGYTF,TGTGCCAGCAGCTTTCCCGGGACAGGGGTGGGCTACACCTTC
TRBJ1-1,TRBD1,TRBV27,.,CASSLSRTGWTEAFF,TGTGCCAGCAGTTTATCGAGGACAGGGTGGACTGAAGCTTTCTTT
TRBJ2-7,TRBD1,TRBV2,.,CASSAGTGGSYEQYF,TGTGCCAGCAGCGCCGGGACAGGGGGCTCATACGAGCAGTACTTC
TRBJ1-5,.,TRBV12-3/TRBV12-4,.,CASSLLGRNQPQHF,TGTGCCAGCAGCCTGCTCGGACGCAATCAGCCCCAGCATTTT
TRBJ1-3,.,TRBV3-1,.,CASSQGGIPGNTIYF,TGTGCCAGCAGCCAAGGAGGTATCCCTGGAAACACCATATATTTT
TRBJ2-3,.,TRBV5-1,.,CASSLAASTDTQYF,TGCGCCAGCAGCTTGGCGGCTAGCACAGATACGCAGTATTTT
TRBJ2-5,.,TRBV18,.,CASSPRLTQETQYF,TGTGCCAGCTCACCACGCCTCACCCAAGAGACCCAGTACTTC
TRBJ2-7,.,TRBV2,.,CASSRGDGEQYF,TGTGCCAGCTCGCGGGGCGACGGCGAGCAGTACTTC
TRBJ2-7,TRBD1,TRBV12-3/TRBV12-4,.,CASRPGQGRPGYEQYF,TGTGCCAGCAGGCCGGGACAGGGCCGGCCCGGGTACGAGCAGTACTTC
TRBJ1-5,.,TRBV19,.,CASSRPGVINQPQHF,TGTGCCAGTAGTCGTCCGGGGGTCATCAATCAGCCCCAGCATTTT
TRBJ2-7,.,TRBV7-9,.,CASSLAVEQYF,TGTGCCAGCAGCTTAGCGGTCGAGCAGTACTTC